A selection of T cell receptor beta chains follows, all from one sample in a study of neurological immune-mediated disorders. TCRdb passed the 5' RACE reads through MiXCR, listing each CDR3 protein once. The sample records fewer than 40,000 distinct CDR3 sequences, approximately 5% being singletons. The sequencing input was CD4+ T cells from blood. The receptors were gathered from a woman in her forties or fifties in good health. Each CDR3 is given with its conserved first and last residue. D genes are given only for firm matches. The size field reads once, few, many or a size class.

d_gene	v_gene	j_gene	abundance	CDR3nt	CDR3aa
TRBD1	TRBV12-3/TRBV12-4	TRBJ1-1	many	TGTGCCAGCAGTTTAGGGAAAGGGACAGGGTTTGTTTTCTTT	CASSLGKGTGFVFF
TRBD1	TRBV19	TRBJ1-5	many	TGTGCCAGTAGTACTGACAGGGGGGGAATCCAGCCCCAGCATTTT	CASSTDRGGIQPQHF
-	TRBV4-1	TRBJ1-4	many	TGCGCCAGCGGATCTCTGGGGCAGGGAACTAATGAAAAACTGTTTTTT	CASGSLGQGTNEKLFF
-	TRBV28	TRBJ2-7	many	TGTGCCAGCAGCCTCGACAGTGGTGACGAGCAGTACTTC	CASSLDSGDEQYF
TRBD2	TRBV25-1	TRBJ2-1	many	TGTGCCAGCAGTGAAAGCCTCCTAGCGGGAGGGCCGGGTAATGAGCAGTTCTTC	CASSESLLAGGPGNEQFF
TRBD1	TRBV20-1	TRBJ2-2	many	TGCAGTGCTAGAGCGAGGACAGGGGGTCTAGGGGAGCTGTTTTTT	CSARARTGGLGELFF
-	TRBV11-2	TRBJ1-6	few	TGTGCCAGCAGCATAGAGCCGGGACTCTTATCGCCCCTCCACTTT	CASSIEPGLLSPLHF
-	TRBV24-1	TRBJ2-2	once	TGTGCCACCAGTGACTACCCGGGGACCGGGGAGCTGTTTTTT	CATSDYPGTGELFF
TRBD1	TRBV20-1	TRBJ2-5	many	TGCAGTGCTAGACCCGAGGGACAGGAACGAGGGACCCAGTACTTC	CSARPEGQERGTQYF
-	TRBV14	TRBJ2-3	many	TGTGCCAGCAGCCTAAGACTAGGATCAGATACGCAGTATTTT	CASSLRLGSDTQYF
-	TRBV7-3	TRBJ2-2	many	TGTGCCAGCAGCCCTCCCACTAGTAGGGAGCTGTTTTTT	CASSPPTSRELFF
-	TRBV6-6	TRBJ2-7	many	TGTGCCAGCGCCCCGGGACCTCGATCCGAGCAGTACTTC	CASAPGPRSEQYF
-	TRBV9	TRBJ2-2	many	TGTGCCAGCAGCGTAGGGGTCACCGGGGAGCTGTTTTTT	CASSVGVTGELFF